Included here is one TCR beta chain sequence, with context. Antigen: not known. TCRdb processed the RT-PCR reads anew with MiXCR; each CDR3 protein has one entry. There are approximately 170,000 distinct CDR3 sequences in the sample; approximately 15% occur only once, and about a quarter lies in the top ten. Looked up from germline, CDR1 is SEHNR and CDR2 is FQNEAQ (reference sequence). The V and J ends lost 5 bases and 2 bases respectively, with 19 bases between them. CDR3 length: 16 residues. This sample is drawn from a study of response to subunit inactivated influenza vaccine. Study-wide points: T cells newly recruited by each seasonal influenza vaccination are few, the authors suggested.

The sample was CD8+ T cells sorted from PBMCs, taken less than 6 days after vaccination. The V gene is TRBV7-9, the J gene TRBJ2-7; perhaps TRBD2 as D (6 bases). This clonotype was sampled from a man aged 50-60 years who received an inactivated influenza vaccine. CDR3 amino acids: CASSGGGATTPYEQYF. DNA of the CDR3: TGTGCCAGCAGCGGCGGAGGGGCCACTACACCCTACGAGCAGTACTTC.